This T cell receptor (beta chain) appears in the sequencing data of a study of shared clonotypes between healthy human individuals. Points from the study as a whole: Estimated richness values were generally larger in naive subsets than in memory subsets.

The CDR3 runs to 16 residues. Germline CDR1 and CDR2: SNHLY and FYNNEI. V shed 6 bases and J 11 bases; nucleotides not matched to a gene: 10. Of note for this clone: What it binds is not known.

Assay used: immunoSEQ multiplex PCR; TCRdb lists only in-frame clones, some missing. The sample shows roughly 1 million clones, around four fifths of them seen only once. Specimen: memory CD4+ T cells sorted from blood. Subset indicated: CD45RA-negative fraction. The receptor was derived from a man aged 18 to 30 in good health. The rearrangement joins TRBV2 to TRBJ2-1, with 16 nucleotides matching TRBD2. The CDR3 bases are TGTGCCAGCAGAACTGCCGGGACTAGCGGGGGGGCTCAGCAGTTCTTC. Translation: CASRTAGTSGGAQQFF.